These 29 T cell receptor beta chains were all obtained from the same sample, sequenced in a study of CD8 T cells in Susac syndrome. Random hexamers were used to reverse transcribe roughly 0.5 to 1 ug of RNA. TCRdb re-called the immunoSEQ multiplex PCR reads through MiXCR, storing one row per CDR3 protein. The sample yields approximately 100,000 distinct CDR3 sequences, 85% to 95% seen once. The sequencing sample was made of CD4+ T cells from PBMCs. Source of these receptors: a human donor in good health.

The rearrangement links TRBV6-2 or TRBV6-3 to TRBJ1-2, with TRBD1 matching 8 bases. CDR1 MNHEY and CDR2 SVGEGT come from the germline V gene. The CDR3 consists of 17 residues. V dropped 7 bases and J dropped 9; count of bases not matched to a gene: 22. The CDR3 DNA reads as TGTGCCAGCACTACAAGCGACGGTGGACAGGGTGGTAGGCGCTACACCTTC. Amino acid sequence: CASTTSDGGQGGRRYTF.

The rearrangement joins TRBV7-9 to TRBJ2-5; TRBD1 matches 11 bases. This CDR3 is 15 amino acids long. Germline CDR1 SEHNR, CDR2 FQNEAQ (reference sequence). V dropped 4 bases and J dropped 4; count of bases not matched to a gene: 5. CDR3: CASSWGQGDGETQYF. The DNA for the CDR3 is TGTGCCAGCAGCTGGGGACAGGGGGACGGAGAGACCCAGTACTTC.

The CDR3 sequence is CASSVSGTDHYGYTF. CDR3 nucleotides: TGTGCCAGCAGCGTATCAGGCACTGATCACTATGGCTACACCTTC. This chain joins TRBV9 and TRBJ1-2, with no clear D. The germline V gene encodes CDR1 SGDLS and CDR2 YYNGEE. The CDR3 covers 15 residues. V was trimmed by 1 base and J by 3 bases, leaving 13 bases between them.

The chain joins TRBV6-2 or TRBV6-3 to TRBJ2-5; D unresolved. The V gene lost 8 bases and the J gene lost 5 bases, with 12 bases spanning the gap. The CDR3 consists of 12 residues. Germline lookup yields CDR1 MNHEY and CDR2 SVGEGT. CDR3 sequence reads: CASSYLSETQYF. CDR3 nucleotide sequence: TGTGCCAGCTCATACCTGTCGGAGACCCAGTACTTC.

The J gene is TRBJ2-1, the V gene TRBV2, with 11 bases that match TRBD2. The V segment lost 2 bases and the J segment 12 bases; nucleotides outside the gene matches: 6. Germline V lookup: CDR1 SNHLY, CDR2 FYNNEI. There are 14 residues in the CDR3. CDR3 sequence (DNA): TGTGCCAGCAGTGAAATAGCGGGGGGGCCCGGGCAGTTCTTC. Its translation: CASSEIAGGPGQFF. The variable domain in full, completed from reference TRBV2 and TRBJ2-1, reads EPEVTQTPSHQVTQMGQEVILRCVPISNHLYFYWYRQILGQKVEFLVSFYNNEISEKSEIFDDQFSVERPDGSNFTLKIRSTKLEDSAMYFCASSEIAGGPGQFFGPGTRLTVL.

The chain uses TRBV2 and TRBJ1-5; D not certain. Germline lookup yields CDR1 SNHLY and CDR2 FYNNEI. The CDR3 runs 13 residues. Trimming took off 2 bases at V and 7 bases at J, with 9 bases between the two ends. CDR3 DNA: TGTGCCAGCAGTGAAAACCCGAGCCAGCCCCAGCATTTT. Its translation is CASSENPSQPQHF.

The chain couples TRBV18 to TRBJ2-7, with TRBD1 as a possible D gene (6 bases). V was pared by 0 bases and J by 6 bases, with 9 bases between. Germline V gives CDR1 KGHSH, CDR2 LQKENI. The CDR3 extends over 13 amino acids. The CDR3 coding sequence is TGTGCCAGCTCACCACCAGTAGGGGGCGAGCAGTACTTC. Translating it yields CASSPPVGGEQYF. Filled out from reference TRBV18 and TRBJ2-7, the complete variable domain reads NAGVMQNPRHLVRRRGQEARLRCSPMKGHSHVYWYRQLPEEGLKFMVYLQKENIIDESGMPKERFSAEFPKEGPSILRIQQVVRGDSAAYFCASSPPVGGEQYFGPGTRLTVT.

This chain joins TRBV14 and TRBJ2-2; no definite D call. Germline V CDR1 and CDR2: SGHDN, FVKESK. The CDR3 is 14 residues long. With 0 bases removed from V and 6 bases from J, the gap between germline ends came to 8 bases. The CDR3 coding sequence is TGTGCCAGCAGCCAAGATGTGAGCGCCGGGGAGCTGTTTTTT. Residues: CASSQDVSAGELFF.

The J gene is TRBJ2-7, the V gene TRBV14; 10 positions match TRBD2. This CDR3 has 16 residues. Germline trimming cut 4 bases from V and 3 bases from J; bases unmatched to any gene: 9. The germline gives CDR1 SGHDN, CDR2 FVKESK. The CDR3 spells CASSPHPLAGFYEQYF. In DNA form, the CDR3 reads TGTGCCAGCAGCCCCCACCCACTAGCGGGGTTCTACGAGCAGTACTTC. Full variable domain (remainder filled in from reference TRBV14 and TRBJ2-7): EAGVTQFPSHSVIEKGQTVTLRCDPISGHDNLYWYRRVMGKEIKFLLHFVKESKQDESGMPNNRFLAERTGGTYSTLKVQPAELEDSGVYFCASSPHPLAGFYEQYFGPGTRLTVT.

The chain combines TRBV28 with TRBJ1-1, with D perhaps TRBD1 (5 bases). This CDR3 has 14 residues. Trimming shortened V by 3 bases and J by 8 bases, and 16 bases separated the two germline ends. Germline V gives CDR1 MDHEN, CDR2 SYDVKM. As DNA, the CDR3 is TGTGCCAGCAGTTTGAATGGGGCACGGGGGGAAGCTTTCTTT. As protein: CASSLNGARGEAFF.

The chain recombines TRBV24-1 with TRBJ2-1; D gene unclear. The CDR3 totals 13 residues. V lost 4 bases and J 5 bases, leaving 8 bases between the germline ends. The germline CDR1 and CDR2 sequences are KGHDR and SFDVKD. CDR3 DNA: TGTGCCACCAGTGAACGTCTGCACAATGAGCAGTTCTTC. Residues: CATSERLHNEQFF.

In nucleotides, the CDR3 is TGTGCCAGCAGAGGAGGGACGAACACTGAAGCTTTCTTT. Translated: CASRGGTNTEAFF. The J gene is TRBJ1-1, the V gene TRBV12-3 or TRBV12-4; D is perhaps TRBD1 (5 bases). The CDR3 is 13 amino acids. V lost 6 bases and J 1 base, leaving 9 bases between the germline ends.

This clonotype occurred once. J is TRBJ2-5 and V is TRBV7-2; D might be TRBD2 (6 bases). The CDR3 consists of 19 residues. CDR1 is SGHTA, CDR2 FQGNSA, per germline. V was trimmed by 6 bases and J by 1 base, leaving 27 bases between them. CDR3 sequence: CASSGPVEGFWSFQETQYF. The CDR3 DNA is TGTGCCAGCAGTGGGCCTGTGGAGGGGTTTTGGAGTTTCCAAGAGACCCAGTACTTC.

V usage is TRBV27 and J usage is TRBJ2-1; 7 bases line up with TRBD2. CDR3 length equals 18 residues. J was trimmed by 4 bases and V by 6 bases; bases with no gene match: 18. Germline V gene lookup returns CDR1 MNHEY and CDR2 SMNVEV (reference sequence). The CDR3 region has the DNA TGTGCCAGCAGCCCAACCCACTCTAGCGGAAGCTCTTACAATGAGCAGTTCTTC. As protein: CASSPTHSSGSSYNEQFF.

This rearrangement joins TRBV4-3 to TRBJ2-3; 7 bases map to TRBD2. With V trimmed by 4 bases and J by 2 bases, 12 bases remained unmatched. Looked up from germline, CDR1 is LGHNA and CDR2 is YSLEER. This CDR3 has 17 residues. The CDR3 reads CASSLSGWGGSTDTQYF. In DNA, the CDR3 is TGCGCCAGCAGCCTATCGGGTTGGGGGGGGTCCACAGATACGCAGTATTTT.

The genes are TRBV20-1 and TRBJ2-3, with 9 bases fitting TRBD2. V lost 2 bases to trimming and J lost 6 bases; unmatched junction nucleotides: 3. This CDR3 is 13 amino acids long. CDR1 is DFQATT, CDR2 SNEGSKA, per germline (reference sequence). CDR3 sequence (DNA): TGCAGTGCTAGACGCGCGGGGGGGGATACGCAGTATTTT. Translating gives CSARRAGGDTQYF.

The genes are TRBV19 and TRBJ2-1; D might be TRBD1 (5 bases). The CDR3 has 16 residues. Germline V gene sequence: CDR1 LNHDA, CDR2 SQIVND (reference sequence). V was clipped by 3 bases and J by 2 bases, with 14 bases between them. The CDR3 region is CASSIPETATYNEQFF. The CDR3 bases are TGTGCCAGTAGTATTCCCGAGACAGCCACCTACAATGAGCAGTTCTTC.

The chain combines TRBV5-1 with TRBJ2-1; the D gene is possibly TRBD1 (5 bases). Trimming cost V 4 bases and J 8 bases, with 16 bases left between them. The CDR3 totals 14 residues. CDR1 is SGHRS and CDR2 is YFSETQ in the germline V gene. The CDR3 sequence is CASSVGEFVDEQFF. CDR3 nucleotides: TGCGCCAGCAGCGTAGGGGAATTTGTGGATGAGCAGTTCTTC. Using reference TRBV5-1 and TRBJ2-1 for the parts outside the CDR3, the full variable domain is KAGVTQTPRYLIKTRGQQVTLSCSPISGHRSVSWYQQTPGQGLQFLFEYFSETQRNKGNFPGRFSGRQFSNSRSEMNVSTLELGDSALYLCASSVGEFVDEQFFGPGTRLTVL.

The chain couples TRBV29-1 to TRBJ2-2, with D possibly TRBD2 on 6 matching bases. The V gene lost 4 bases and the J gene lost 1 base, with 10 bases spanning the gap. The germline V gene encodes CDR1 SQVTM and CDR2 ANQGSEA. This CDR3 region has 14 residues. The CDR3 protein is CSVGLGGNTGELFF. The CDR3, as DNA: TGCAGCGTTGGATTGGGGGGGAACACCGGGGAGCTGTTTTTT.

This clonotype was counted only a few times. The chain is built from TRBV12-3 or TRBV12-4 and TRBJ2-5; D may be TRBD2 (6 bases). The CDR3 is 12 residues long. V was trimmed by 6 bases and J by 5 bases, leaving 10 bases between them. This CDR3 reads CASSRLVETQYF. The CDR3 region has the DNA TGTGCCAGCAGCCGACTAGTCGAGACCCAGTACTTC.

The gene calls are TRBV3-1 and TRBJ1-2, with a tentative D call TRBD1 (5 bases). This CDR3 contains 14 residues. Per the germline V gene, CDR1 is LGHDT and CDR2 is YNNKEL (reference sequence). V lost 2 bases, J lost 7 bases, and 14 bases lay in between. CDR3 sequence: CASSQSSGVGGYTF. CDR3 coding DNA: TGTGCCAGCAGCCAAAGTTCGGGGGTCGGTGGCTACACCTTC. Full variable domain (remainder filled in from reference TRBV3-1 and TRBJ1-2): DTAVSQTPKYLVTQMGNDKSIKCEQNLGHDTMYWYKQDSKKFLKIMFSYNNKELIINETVPNRFSPKSPDKAHLNLHINSLELGDSAVYFCASSQSSGVGGYTFGSGTRLTVV.

V gene TRBV6-4 combines with J gene TRBJ2-3; 9 bases are shared with TRBD1. The CDR3 contains 17 residues. Trimming took 6 bases from V and 2 from J; bases not matched to a gene: 12. Germline V gene data show CDR1 as MRHNA and CDR2 as SNTAGT. CDR3 DNA: TGTGCCAGCAGCCCGGGCCCACAGGGGGCTTTCACAGATACGCAGTATTTT. Translating it yields CASSPGPQGAFTDTQYF.

This chain uses TRBV6-4 with TRBJ1-1; the D is unclear. Germline loops: CDR1 MRHNA, CDR2 SNTAGT. The CDR3 extends over 13 amino acids. V gave up 4 bases and J gave up 2 bases, with 8 bases separating them. CDR3 in amino acids: CASSVTINTEAFF. CDR3 in DNA: TGTGCCAGCAGTGTGACAATTAACACTGAAGCTTTCTTT.

This chain connects TRBV14 to TRBJ1-1; weak D call: TRBD1 (6 bases). The germline V gene encodes CDR1 SGHDN and CDR2 FVKESK. This CDR3 has 18 residues. Trimming took off 6 bases at V and 1 base at J, with 24 bases between the two ends. The CDR3: CASSQRYEDTGQNTEAFF. DNA of the CDR3: TGTGCCAGCAGTCAACGATACGAGGACACGGGACAGAACACTGAAGCTTTCTTT.

The rearrangement uses TRBV5-1 and TRBJ1-2; D remains unclear. V was clipped by 0 bases and J by 6 bases, with 15 bases between them. The CDR3 spans 15 residues. From germline, CDR1 is SGHRS and CDR2 YFSETQ. This chain's CDR3 is CASSLDTRSRNGYTF. The CDR3 DNA reads TGCGCCAGCAGCTTGGATACCCGTTCGAGGAATGGCTACACCTTC.

The CDR3: CASSLSNQETQYF. The DNA for the CDR3 is TGTGCCAGCAGCTTAAGTAACCAAGAGACCCAGTACTTC. This rearrangement joins TRBV7-2 to TRBJ2-5; no definite D call. V lost 2 bases and J 0 bases, leaving 4 bases between the germline ends. The CDR3 totals 13 residues. Germline V CDR1 and CDR2: SGHTA, FQGNSA.

The rearrangement joins TRBV15 to TRBJ2-1; TRBD2 is a possible D gene (6 bases). The CDR3 covers 17 residues. CDR1 is LNHNV and CDR2 is YYDKDF in the germline V gene (reference sequence). V was cut by 9 bases and J by 4 bases, with 25 bases left in between. The CDR3 coding sequence is TGTGCCACTTCACGCGGGGCCGATACCTCCCGATACAATGAGCAGTTCTTC. Amino acid sequence: CATSRGADTSRYNEQFF.

The genes are TRBV5-1 and TRBJ2-7; TRBD2 might be the D (7 bases). The length of the CDR3 is 15 residues. Germline CDR1 is SGHRS and CDR2 is YFSETQ. V was cut by 3 bases and J by 3 bases, with 16 bases left in between. CDR3 nucleotides: TGCGCCAGCAGCTGGTTAGGGGGGGCGAACTACGAGCAGTACTTC. This codes for CASSWLGGANYEQYF.

V usage is TRBV25-1 and J usage is TRBJ1-2; D is perhaps TRBD1 (5 bases). From germline, CDR1 is MGHDK and CDR2 SYGVNS. The CDR3 loop spans 15 amino acids. Trimming cost V 7 bases and J 3 bases, with 18 bases left between them. The CDR3 here is CASKEDGGKDYGYTF. In DNA form, the CDR3 reads TGTGCCAGCAAAGAGGATGGGGGGAAGGACTATGGCTACACCTTC.